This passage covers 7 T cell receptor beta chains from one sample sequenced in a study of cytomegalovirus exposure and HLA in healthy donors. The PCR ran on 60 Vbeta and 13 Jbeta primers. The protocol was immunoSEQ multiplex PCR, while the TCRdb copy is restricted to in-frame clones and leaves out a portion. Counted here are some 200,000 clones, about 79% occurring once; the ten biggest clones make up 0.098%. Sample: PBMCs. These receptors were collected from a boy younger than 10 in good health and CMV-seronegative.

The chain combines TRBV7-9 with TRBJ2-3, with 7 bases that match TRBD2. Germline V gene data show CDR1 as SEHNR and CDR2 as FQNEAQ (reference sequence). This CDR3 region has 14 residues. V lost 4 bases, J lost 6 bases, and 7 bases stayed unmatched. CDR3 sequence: CASSSPTSPDTQYF. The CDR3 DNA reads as TGTGCCAGCAGCTCCCCGACTAGCCCGGATACGCAGTATTTT.

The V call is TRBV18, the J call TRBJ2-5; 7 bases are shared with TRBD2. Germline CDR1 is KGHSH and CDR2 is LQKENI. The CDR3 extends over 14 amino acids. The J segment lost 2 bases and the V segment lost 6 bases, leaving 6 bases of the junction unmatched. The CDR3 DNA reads TGTGCCAGCTCCCTAGGGACTATTCAAGAGACCCAGTACTTC. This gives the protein CASSLGTIQETQYF.

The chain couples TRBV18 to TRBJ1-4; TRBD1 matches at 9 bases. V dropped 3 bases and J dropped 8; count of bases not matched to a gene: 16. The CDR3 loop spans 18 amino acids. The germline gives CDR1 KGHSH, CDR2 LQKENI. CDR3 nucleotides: TGTGCCAGCTCACCGCAGAACGGACAGGGGACGACGGCCGAAAAACTGTTTTTT. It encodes CASSPQNGQGTTAEKLFF.

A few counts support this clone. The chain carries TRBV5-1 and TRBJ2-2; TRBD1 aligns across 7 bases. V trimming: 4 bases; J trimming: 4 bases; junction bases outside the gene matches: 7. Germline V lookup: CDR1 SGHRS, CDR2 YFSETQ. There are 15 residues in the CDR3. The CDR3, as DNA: TGCGCCAGCAGCCCGGGGACAGTCGGCACCGGGGAGCTGTTTTTT. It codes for CASSPGTVGTGELFF.

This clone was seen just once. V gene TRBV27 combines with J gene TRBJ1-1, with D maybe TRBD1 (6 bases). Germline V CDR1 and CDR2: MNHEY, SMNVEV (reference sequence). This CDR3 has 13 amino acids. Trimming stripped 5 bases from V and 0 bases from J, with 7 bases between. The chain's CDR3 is CASSRTVNTEAFF. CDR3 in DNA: TGTGCCAGCAGTAGGACAGTGAACACTGAAGCTTTCTTT.

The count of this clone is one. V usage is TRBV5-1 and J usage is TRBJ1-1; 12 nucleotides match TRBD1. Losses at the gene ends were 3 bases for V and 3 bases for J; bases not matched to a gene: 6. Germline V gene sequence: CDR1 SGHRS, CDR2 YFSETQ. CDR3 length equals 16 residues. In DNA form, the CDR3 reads TGCGCCAGCAGCTGGAGGGGACAGGGGGCGGACACTGAAGCTTTCTTT. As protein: CASSWRGQGADTEAFF. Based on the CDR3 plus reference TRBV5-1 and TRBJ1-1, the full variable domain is KAGVTQTPRYLIKTRGQQVTLSCSPISGHRSVSWYQQTPGQGLQFLFEYFSETQRNKGNFPGRFSGRQFSNSRSEMNVSTLELGDSALYLCASSWRGQGADTEAFFGQGTRLTVV.

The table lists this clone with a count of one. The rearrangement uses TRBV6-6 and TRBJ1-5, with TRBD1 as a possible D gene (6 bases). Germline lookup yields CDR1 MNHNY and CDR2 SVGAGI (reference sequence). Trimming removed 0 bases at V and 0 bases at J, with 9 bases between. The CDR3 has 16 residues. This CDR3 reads CASSYSRGTSNQPQHF. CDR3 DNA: TGTGCCAGCAGTTACTCGAGGGGGACTAGCAATCAGCCCCAGCATTTT.